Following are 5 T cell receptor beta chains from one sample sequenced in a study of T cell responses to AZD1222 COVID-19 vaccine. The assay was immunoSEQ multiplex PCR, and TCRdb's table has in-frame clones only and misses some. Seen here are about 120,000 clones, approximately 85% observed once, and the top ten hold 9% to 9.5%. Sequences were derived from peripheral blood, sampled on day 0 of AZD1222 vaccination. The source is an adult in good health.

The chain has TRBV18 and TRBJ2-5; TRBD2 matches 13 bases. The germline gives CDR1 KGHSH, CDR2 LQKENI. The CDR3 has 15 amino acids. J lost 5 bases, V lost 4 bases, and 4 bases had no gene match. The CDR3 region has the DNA TGTGCCAGCTCACGGACTAGCGGGAGTCGGGAGACCCAGTACTTC. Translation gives CASSRTSGSRETQYF.

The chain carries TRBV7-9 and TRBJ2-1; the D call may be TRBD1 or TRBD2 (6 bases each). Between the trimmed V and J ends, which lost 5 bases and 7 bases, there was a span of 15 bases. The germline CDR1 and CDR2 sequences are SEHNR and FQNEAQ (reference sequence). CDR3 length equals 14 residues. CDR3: CASSPTGSGNEQFF. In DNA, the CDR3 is TGTGCCAGCAGCCCAACAGGGAGCGGGAATGAGCAGTTCTTC.

The CDR3 reads CASSDRVNTEAFF. CDR3 nucleotides: TGTGCCAGCAGTGATCGAGTCAACACTGAAGCTTTCTTT. This rearrangement joins TRBV2 to TRBJ1-1, with D unresolved. The germline CDR1 and CDR2 sequences are SNHLY and FYNNEI. The CDR3 covers 13 residues. V was pared by 3 bases and J by 2 bases, with 7 bases between.

The CDR3 DNA reads TGTGCCACTTCCGCCAAGACAGGGACCAACACCGGGGAGCTGTTTTTT. Protein: CATSAKTGTNTGELFF. J is TRBJ2-2 and V is TRBV2; 7 bases match TRBD1. The J segment lost 2 bases and the V segment lost 10 bases, leaving 13 bases of the junction unmatched. The length of the CDR3 is 16 residues. The germline V gene encodes CDR1 SNHLY and CDR2 FYNNEI.

In nucleotides, the CDR3 is TGTGCCATCAGTGCCAAAGTGCTCTCTGGAAACACCATATATTTT. It is translated as CAISAKVLSGNTIYF. V usage is TRBV10-3 and J usage is TRBJ1-3; D gene ambiguous. V shed 4 bases and J shed 0 bases, with 10 bases lying between them. CDR1 ENHRY and CDR2 SYGVKD come from the germline V gene. This CDR3 is 15 amino acids long.